This T cell receptor (beta chain) was recorded in a study of shared clonotypes between healthy human individuals. The protocol was immunoSEQ multiplex PCR, while the TCRdb copy is restricted to in-frame clones and leaves out a portion. The sample gives 300,000 to 400,000 clones, about nine tenths of which show up once; around 15% is in the top ten. V was trimmed by 5 bases and J by 1 base, leaving 5 bases between them. There are 12 residues in the CDR3. Per germline, CDR1 SNHLY and CDR2 FYNNEI. Sequenced input: memory CD8+ T cells sorted from blood. Indicated subset: CD45RO+ cells pooled with CCR7-negative TemRA cells. The origin of this receptor is a man aged 18 to 30 in good health. The J gene is TRBJ1-1, the V gene TRBV2; D call uncertain. The CDR3 sequence: CASSSENTEAFF. As DNA, the CDR3 is TGTGCCAGCAGTTCCGAGAACACTGAAGCTTTCTTT.